These 10 T cell receptor beta chains share one sample of origin, sequenced in a study of identical twins. One entry per CDR3 protein, called by TCRdb with MiXCR from the 5' RACE reads. This table has a few hundred thousand distinct CDR3 sequences, roughly 15% appearing once. These data also featured in a second study, about yellow fever vaccine responses in identical twins.

Sequenced material: CD4+ T cells sorted from blood. The origin of the receptors is a woman aged 18-35 years in good health.

This clonotype was seen a few times. The genes are TRBV4-1 and TRBJ2-1; the D gene is possibly TRBD2 (6 bases). Trimming removed 4 bases at V and 5 bases at J, with 24 bases between. CDR1 and CDR2 from the germline V gene are MGHRA and YSYEKL. There are 18 residues in the CDR3. The CDR3: CASSPSPVVPGLDNEQFF. CDR3 bases: TGCGCCAGCAGCCCCTCTCCTGTGGTTCCGGGACTCGACAATGAGCAGTTCTTC.

This chain joins TRBV6-2 or TRBV6-3 and TRBJ2-2, with 9 bases identical to TRBD1. The CDR3 has 13 amino acids. Germline CDR1 is MNHEY and CDR2 is SVGEGT. Unmatched junction bases numbered 3, after V lost 10 bases and J lost 3 bases. CDR3 amino acids: CAIWTGDTGELFF. CDR3 nucleotides: TGTGCCATCTGGACAGGGGACACCGGGGAGCTGTTTTTT.

This chain's CDR3 is CASSYRRTSDSYEQYF. The CDR3 region has the DNA TGTGCCAGCAGTTACAGAAGGACTAGCGACTCCTACGAGCAGTACTTC. The chain combines TRBV6-2 or TRBV6-3 with TRBJ2-7; 9 bases are shared with TRBD2. Losses at the gene ends were 2 bases for V and 0 bases for J; bases not matched to a gene: 5. Per the germline V gene, CDR1 is MNHEY and CDR2 is SVGEGT. The CDR3 loop spans 16 amino acids.

This clonotype was recorded a few times. The chain joins TRBV3-1 to TRBJ1-6, with 8 nucleotides matching TRBD1. The germline V gene encodes CDR1 LGHDT and CDR2 YNNKEL (reference sequence). Unmatched junction bases numbered 5, after V lost 1 base and J lost 9 bases. This CDR3 spans 15 amino acids. The CDR3: CASSQATTGGSPLHF. The CDR3 DNA reads as TGTGCCAGCAGCCAAGCCACTACAGGGGGTTCACCCCTCCACTTT. The full variable domain, rest sourced from reference TRBV3-1 and TRBJ1-6, is DTAVSQTPKYLVTQMGNDKSIKCEQNLGHDTMYWYKQDSKKFLKIMFSYNNKELIINETVPNRFSPKSPDKAHLNLHINSLELGDSAVYFCASSQATTGGSPLHFGNGTRLTVT.

This clonotype has only a few counts. The rearrangement uses TRBV5-5 and TRBJ1-3, with a possible D match to TRBD1 (5 bases). The CDR3 consists of 15 residues. Germline-derived CDR1 and CDR2 are SGHKS and YYEKEE (reference sequence). V lost 4 bases and J lost 4, with 15 bases in between. Written as DNA, the CDR3 is TGTGCCAGCAGCGTCGGGGACCTGGTCGGAAACACCATATATTTT. It yields the protein CASSVGDLVGNTIYF.

The rearrangement joins TRBV20-1 to TRBJ2-3, with 8 bases aligning to TRBD2. The CDR3 spans 14 residues. J gave up 3 bases and V 5 bases, and 7 bases lay outside the gene matches. Germline lookup yields CDR1 DFQATT and CDR2 SNEGSKA (reference sequence). The CDR3 DNA reads TGCAGTGCTGTAACCGGGACTAGAACAGATACGCAGTATTTT. Translated: CSAVTGTRTDTQYF.

This sequence joins TRBV20-1 and TRBJ2-4; 13 nucleotides align to TRBD2. The V gene end was trimmed by 2 bases and the J gene end by 7 bases; junction bases not matched to a gene: 8. This CDR3 contains 16 residues. Germline V lookup: CDR1 DFQATT, CDR2 SNEGSKA (reference sequence). CDR3 coding DNA: TGCAGTGCTAGAACCCCGACTAGCGGGAGGAGCAACATTCAGTACTTC. Encoded protein: CSARTPTSGRSNIQYF.

This clonotype has at least ten counts. This chain uses TRBV5-8 with TRBJ2-2, with a tentative D call TRBD1 (5 bases). Trimming cost V 4 bases and J 7 bases, with 8 bases left between them. Germline CDR1 SGHTS, CDR2 YDEGEE. The CDR3 totals 12 residues. The CDR3 spells CASSAGYGELFF. In DNA, the CDR3 is TGTGCCAGCAGCGCAGGGTACGGGGAGCTGTTTTTT.

J is TRBJ2-1 and V is TRBV27; D not resolved. There are 12 residues in the CDR3. Germline CDR1 and CDR2: MNHEY and SMNVEV (reference sequence). The V and J ends lost 4 bases and 9 bases respectively, with 10 bases between them. The CDR3 is CASSSPLGEQFF. The CDR3 DNA reads TGTGCCAGCAGTTCACCCCTTGGTGAGCAGTTCTTC.

This chain connects TRBV7-9 to TRBJ1-1; TRBD1 might be the D (6 bases). The germline V and J ends were trimmed by 0 bases and 3 bases, with 14 bases remaining between them. The CDR3 has 16 residues. Germline CDR1 and CDR2: SEHNR and FQNEAQ (reference sequence). In nucleotides, the CDR3 is TGTGCCAGCAGCTTAGCCCGTGGAGGGGGTGACACTGAAGCTTTCTTT. It specifies CASSLARGGGDTEAFF.